These 23 T cell receptor beta chains were all obtained from the same sample, sequenced in a study of T cell responses to AZD1222 COVID-19 vaccine (dated by TCRdb to the early 2020s). The intended sense of this specimen's time point label: baseline before first vaccination. Libraries were prepared through the immunoSEQ multiplex PCR assay. This is the immuneACCESS table as TCRdb keeps it, with only in-frame sequences that have V and J called. A part of the clones is gone; compared with another copy, unresolved V genes explain less than half, and the rest is unexplained. A total of some 110,000 clones appear in this sample, 75% to 90% of them only once. The ten largest make up approximately 3.3% of the sample. Here the sequenced sample was peripheral blood, taken on day 0 of AZD1222 vaccination. The origin of the receptors is an adult in good health.

The chain employs TRBV9 and TRBJ2-2, with D unclear. The CDR3 contains 14 residues. Trimming shortened V by 0 bases and J by 4 bases, and 7 bases separated the two germline ends. CDR1 is SGDLS and CDR2 is YYNGEE in the germline V gene. The CDR3 protein is CASSVGPGTGELFF. The CDR3 nucleotides are TGTGCCAGCAGCGTAGGGCCCGGCACCGGGGAGCTGTTTTTT.

The V and J genes are TRBV24-1 and TRBJ2-1; D may be TRBD2 (6 bases). Trimming removed 1 base at V and 4 bases at J, with 16 bases between. The CDR3 spans 17 residues. Germline CDR1 KGHDR, CDR2 SFDVKD. The CDR3 DNA sequence: TGTGCCACCAGTGATTTACCGGGACTCCCAGGGTACAATGAGCAGTTCTTC. This sequence encodes CATSDLPGLPGYNEQFF.

The V gene is TRBV28, the J gene TRBJ2-7; perhaps TRBD2 as D (6 bases). V was pared by 5 bases and J by 4 bases, with 15 bases between. Germline V gene sequence: CDR1 MDHEN, CDR2 SYDVKM. The CDR3 contains 14 residues. The CDR3 DNA sequence: TGTGCCAGCAGTATAGATCCGGCGGGATACGAGCAGTACTTC. It yields the protein CASSIDPAGYEQYF.

The chain carries TRBV7-3 and TRBJ1-2; the D is unclear. The CDR3 covers 13 residues. Germline V gene lookup returns CDR1 SGHTA and CDR2 FQGTGA. V lost 2 bases to trimming and J lost 7 bases, with 11 bases between them. The CDR3 nucleotides are TGTGCCAGCAGCTTAGGCCCCAATAGTGGCTACACCTTC. This sequence encodes CASSLGPNSGYTF.

The rearrangement joins TRBV19 to TRBJ1-5; D may be TRBD1 (5 bases). Germline V gene sequence: CDR1 LNHDA, CDR2 SQIVND (reference sequence). The V and J ends lost 8 bases and 0 bases respectively, with 11 bases between them. The CDR3 consists of 14 residues. CDR3 DNA: TGTGCCAGTCGACAGATTTATAGCAATCAGCCCCAGCATTTT. Translated: CASRQIYSNQPQHF.

J is TRBJ2-1 and V is TRBV6-4; D unresolved. The germline V gene has CDR1 MRHNA and CDR2 SNTAGT. This CDR3 region has 10 residues. CDR3 sequence (DNA): TGTCCCCGGACCTTACAATTTCAGTTCTTC. It translates to CPRTLQFQFF.

This chain connects TRBV27 to TRBJ2-1; D is perhaps TRBD1 (6 bases). The germline CDR1 and CDR2 sequences are MNHEY and SMNVEV (reference sequence). V shed 4 bases and J shed 3 bases, with 13 bases lying between them. The length of the CDR3 is 15 residues. CDR3 sequence: CASSSAGAGYNEQFF. The CDR3 DNA sequence: TGTGCCAGCAGTTCGGCAGGGGCGGGCTACAATGAGCAGTTCTTC.

This clone was seen a handful of times. The chain has TRBV29-1 and TRBJ1-4; no clear D. CDR3 length: 13 amino acids. Germline V gene data show CDR1 as SQVTM and CDR2 as ANQGSEA. The V end lost 6 bases, the J end lost 1 base, and 9 bases lay between the germline ends. The CDR3 loop reads CSVRTVTNEKLFF. The CDR3 nucleotides read TGCAGCGTCCGGACTGTAACTAATGAAAAACTGTTTTTT. Full variable domain (remainder filled in from reference TRBV29-1 and TRBJ1-4): SAVISQKPSRDICQRGTSLTIQCQVDSQVTMMFWYRQQPGQSLTLIATANQGSEATYESGFVIDKFPISRPNLTFSTLTVSNMSPEDSSIYLCSVRTVTNEKLFFGSGTQLSVL.

This chain joins TRBV7-9 and TRBJ1-1; TRBD1 might be the D (5 bases). The CDR3 is made up of 12 amino acids. Germline V gives CDR1 SEHNR, CDR2 FQNEAQ (reference sequence). V dropped 2 bases and J dropped 7 bases, with 8 bases sitting between them. CDR3 DNA: TGTGCCAGCAGCTTATTAACAGGTGAAGCTTTCTTT. Translating gives CASSLLTGEAFF.

A word on this clone: Germline and junction disagree at one end, which may indicate a read error. The chain employs TRBV9 and TRBJ2-7, with TRBD2 identical over 12 bases. In germline, CDR1 is SGDLS, CDR2 YYNGEE. This CDR3 spans 14 amino acids. CDR3 protein: CAGSASGGAREQYF. CDR3 coding DNA: TGTGCCGGCAGCGCTAGCGGGGGGGCCAGGGAGCAGTACTTC.

J is TRBJ2-3 and V is TRBV4-2, with 8 bases aligning to TRBD2. J was trimmed by 1 base and V by 0 bases; bases with no gene match: 3. CDR1 LGHNA and CDR2 YNFKEQ come from the germline V gene. This CDR3 has 16 amino acids. The CDR3 DNA follows: TGTGCCAGCAGCCAAGAGGCAGCGGGAGGCACAGATACGCAGTATTTT. Protein sequence: CASSQEAAGGTDTQYF.

This chain's CDR3 is CSARVTYEQYF. CDR3 DNA: TGCAGTGCTAGGGTAACCTACGAGCAGTACTTC. The rearrangement links TRBV20-1 to TRBJ2-7; D gene unclear. Germline V gene sequence: CDR1 DFQATT, CDR2 SNEGSKA (reference sequence). This CDR3 is built from 11 residues. Trimming took off 3 bases at V and 2 bases at J, with 5 bases between the two ends.

This chain uses TRBV9 with TRBJ1-4, with 7 bases matching TRBD1. Germline CDR1 and CDR2: SGDLS and YYNGEE. The junction had 8 bases not matched to a gene; V was cut back by 3 bases and J by 3 bases. The CDR3 has 16 amino acids. CDR3 nucleotide sequence: TGTGCCAGCAGCGCGACGCCGGGACAGCCTAATGAAAAACTGTTTTTT. Translation gives CASSATPGQPNEKLFF.

The chain couples TRBV5-4 to TRBJ2-1, with TRBD2 identical over 16 bases. Per germline, CDR1 SGHNT and CDR2 YYREEE (reference sequence). With 0 bases clipped from V and 7 bases from J, the junction kept 1 base outside the gene matches. This CDR3 contains 16 residues. CDR3: CASSLVGLAGGNEQFF. The CDR3 DNA follows: TGTGCCAGCAGCTTGGTGGGACTAGCGGGAGGGAATGAGCAGTTCTTC.

This clone has more than one count but fewer than ten. V usage is TRBV5-5 and J usage is TRBJ1-1; D might be TRBD1 (6 bases). This CDR3 has 16 amino acids. V was pared by 0 bases and J by 1 base, with 13 bases between. The germline V gene has CDR1 SGHKS and CDR2 YYEKEE (reference sequence). This CDR3 reads CASSLVGTRTNTEAFF. The CDR3 DNA reads as TGTGCCAGCAGCTTGGTGGGGACAAGAACGAACACTGAAGCTTTCTTT.

This chain links TRBV15 with TRBJ1-5; 8 bases are a match to TRBD1. The CDR3 sequence is 14 residues long. Germline V gives CDR1 LNHNV, CDR2 YYDKDF (reference sequence). Trimming removed 0 bases from V and 7 bases from J; junction bases left unmatched: 2. This chain's CDR3 is CATSRDQGAQPQHF. Here the CDR3 DNA reads TGTGCCACCAGCAGAGATCAGGGGGCGCAGCCCCAGCATTTT.

The chain couples TRBV19 to TRBJ2-3; 9 bases match TRBD1. Trimming took 10 bases from V and 2 from J; bases not matched to a gene: 4. The CDR3 length is 13 residues. Germline CDR1 and CDR2: LNHDA and SQIVND (reference sequence). CDR3 nucleotides: TGTGCCACTGGACAGGGGAACACAGATACGCAGTATTTT. Its translation is CATGQGNTDTQYF.

This chain links TRBV6-5 with TRBJ2-1; D is perhaps TRBD2 (6 bases). Germline assignment: CDR1 MNHEY and CDR2 SVGAGI. Deletions cut 4 bases from V and 9 bases from J, with 13 bases between. The CDR3 length is 13 residues. CDR3 DNA sequence: TGTGCCAGCAGTTGGTCGGGAGACGGTGAGCAGTTCTTC. Amino acids: CASSWSGDGEQFF.

The J gene is TRBJ2-3, the V gene TRBV6-2 or TRBV6-3; tentatively, D is TRBD2 (5 bases). Per the germline V gene, CDR1 is MNHEY and CDR2 is SVGEGT. V lost 6 bases and J 5 bases, leaving 9 bases between the germline ends. The CDR3 has 12 residues. CDR3 protein: CASSPREDTQYF. CDR3 DNA sequence: TGTGCCAGCAGCCCCCGGGAAGATACGCAGTATTTT.

The rearrangement joins TRBV28 to TRBJ1-2, with 7 nucleotides matching TRBD1. CDR1 and CDR2 (germline): MDHEN, SYDVKM. CDR3 size: 13 residues. V lost 4 bases and J lost 4; bases outside the gene matches: 3. CDR3 region: CASSSGTAYGYTF. CDR3 bases: TGTGCCAGCAGTTCTGGGACAGCCTATGGCTACACCTTC.

The chain couples TRBV30 to TRBJ1-3; D might be TRBD1 (6 bases). This CDR3 has 14 amino acids. Germline CDR1 is GTSNPN and CDR2 is SVGIG (reference sequence). V was trimmed by 0 bases and J by 4 bases, leaving 10 bases between them. The CDR3 DNA sequence: TGTGCCTGGAGTGTAACGACAGGCGGAAACACCATATATTTT. It yields the protein CAWSVTTGGNTIYF.

The chain combines TRBV7-2 with TRBJ1-6; D gene ambiguous. CDR1 and CDR2 (germline): SGHTA, FQGNSA. V lost 3 bases and J 8 bases, leaving 11 bases between the germline ends. The CDR3 is 14 amino acids. The chain's CDR3 is CASSLVGRDSPLHF. CDR3 bases: TGTGCCAGCAGCTTGGTGGGGAGGGATTCACCCCTCCACTTT.

The rearrangement uses TRBV4-2 and TRBJ1-5; 10 nucleotides align to TRBD1. CDR1 is LGHNA and CDR2 is YNFKEQ in the germline V gene. The CDR3 contains 16 residues. After removal of 7 bases from V and 5 bases from J, the junction contained 11 bases not matched to a gene. Here the CDR3 reads CASMAGGQGSYQPQHF. The CDR3 coding sequence is TGTGCCAGCATGGCTGGGGGACAGGGGAGTTATCAGCCCCAGCATTTT.